The 3 T cell receptor beta chains in this list originate from one sample, sequenced in a study of T cell repertoires in cytomegalovirus infection. Using its own MiXCR run on the reads, TCRdb lists one record per CDR3 protein. This sample has a few hundred thousand distinct CDR3 sequences, with approximately 18% found just once. Specimen: PBMCs. These receptors were taken from a human donor in good health (CMV status not recorded). Some clones in this sample may be carry-over from other donors' samples.

The chain has TRBV6-5 and TRBJ1-1; tentatively, D is TRBD1 (6 bases). The CDR3 is 17 amino acids. Germline CDR1 is MNHEY and CDR2 is SVGAGI. V was pared by 2 bases and J by 7 bases, with 23 bases between. Written as DNA, the CDR3 is TGTGCCAGCAGTTACGAGGGGGTGGCTTCGGGCTACTTTGAAGCTTTCTTT. This translates into CASSYEGVASGYFEAFF.

In its sample, this clonotype was seen many times. The chain has TRBV6-2 or TRBV6-3 and TRBJ2-1; maybe TRBD1 (7 bases). With 11 bases removed from V and 12 bases from J, the gap between germline ends came to 23 bases. This CDR3 contains 13 residues. Germline lookup yields CDR1 MNHEY and CDR2 SVGEGT. The CDR3 DNA follows: TGTGCCGGTTCACAGGGGACCGGGAGTGGGCAGTTCTTC. Translation gives CAGSQGTGSGQFF.

This clonotype occurred many times. The chain uses TRBV19 and TRBJ2-1; D is unresolved. Germline assignment: CDR1 LNHDA and CDR2 SQIVND (reference sequence). Trimming left V 5 bases short and J 0 bases short, with 8 bases between. The CDR3 length is 14 residues. The CDR3 nucleotides read TGTGCCAGTAGTGGGCTCCTCTCCTACAATGAGCAGTTCTTC. Translated: CASSGLLSYNEQFF.